Sequencing of this T cell receptor beta chain was carried out in a study of cytomegalovirus exposure and HLA in healthy donors. The PCR was carried out with 60 Vbeta primers and 13 Jbeta primers. TCRdb's table, derived via immunoSEQ multiplex PCR, lists solely in-frame clones and lacks some. The table has about 140,000 clones, around 79% seen once. CDR3 length: 17 residues. CDR1 and CDR2 from the germline V gene are SEHNR and FQNEAQ (reference sequence). V lost 4 bases and J lost 4; bases outside the gene matches: 8. The rearrangement links TRBV7-9 to TRBJ2-3; 13 bases are shared with TRBD2. The origin of this receptor is a male donor in good health and CMV-seronegative. Sequenced: PBMCs. The CDR3 loop is CASSSQTSGRAADTQYF. CDR3 in DNA: TGTGCCAGCAGCTCGCAAACTAGCGGGAGGGCAGCAGATACGCAGTATTTT.